These T cell receptor beta chains were read from a single sample in a study of blood T cell repertoires in COVID-19. TCRdb keeps only in-frame clones here, not all; method: immunoSEQ multiplex PCR. Of 300,000 or so clones in the sample, around nine tenths were seen once. Material: peripheral blood. These receptors originate from a man aged 50-59 years with active or convalescent COVID-19. Each CDR3 is given with its conserved first and last residue. The D gene is left open where the match is weak. Size is omitted from some rows. Given values are once, few, many or a class for expanded clones.

abundance,v_gene,j_gene,d_gene,CDR3nt,CDR3aa
once,TRBV14,TRBJ1-6,.,TGTGCCAGCAGCCAGGAGACAGGCATTCGTAATTCACCCCTCCACTTT,CASSQETGIRNSPLHF
.,TRBV30,TRBJ2-1,.,TGTGCCTGGACCAGGGACACCGGGGCAGGCAATGAGCAGTTCTTC,CAWTRDTGAGNEQFF
.,TRBV3-1/TRBV3-2,TRBJ2-7,TRBD2,TGTGCCAGCAGCCAAGAGGGGGGAGGGCCTTACGAGCAGTACTTC,CASSQEGGGPYEQYF
few,TRBV19,TRBJ2-1,TRBD2,TGTGCCAGTACCACTATCGGACTAGCGGGTAGCTCCTACAATGAGCAGTTCTTC,CASTTIGLAGSSYNEQFF
.,TRBV5-5,TRBJ1-4,.,TGTGCCAGCAGCCTACAGGGTACTAATGAAAAACTGTTTTTT,CASSLQGTNEKLFF
once,TRBV18,TRBJ1-2,TRBD1,TGTGCCAGCTCACCGTCCGGACAGGGGAACTATGGCTACACCTTC,CASSPSGQGNYGYTF
.,TRBV2,TRBJ2-3,TRBD2,TGTGCCAGCAGTGAGCAGCGGGGGGGCCGAACAGATACGCAGTATTTT,CASSEQRGGRTDTQYF
once,TRBV20-1,TRBJ2-1,.,TGCAGTGCTCCCCGGCGGGATTACCGGTTCTTC,CSAPRRDYRFF
.,TRBV5-4,TRBJ2-3,TRBD2,TGTGCCAGCAGCTCGGGACTAGCGGGACAAAGGCGGGGCACAGATACGCAGTATTTT,CASSSGLAGQRRGTDTQYF
.,TRBV19,TRBJ1-5,TRBD1,TGTGCCTGGAGCTTTGACAGGGAACTCCTACAACCCCAGCATTTT,CAWSFDRELLQPQHF
few,TRBV11-2,TRBJ2-1,.,TGTGCCAGCAGCTTAAGGAGCGCCACCTACAATGAGCAGTTCTTC,CASSLRSATYNEQFF
.,TRBV2,TRBJ2-1,TRBD2,TGTGCCAGTCACAGCAGCGGGAGGTACAATGAGCAGTTCTTC,CASHSSGRYNEQFF
.,TRBV27,TRBJ1-1,.,TGTGCCAGCAGTTTAACTACGGGTCTGATGAGCACTGAAGCTTTCTTT,CASSLTTGLMSTEAFF
.,TRBV3-1/TRBV3-2,TRBJ1-2,TRBD1,TGTGCCAGCAGCCAAGATGAAGGGACAGGAGGCTACACCTTC,CASSQDEGTGGYTF
few,TRBV30,TRBJ1-4,TRBD1,TGTGCCTGGAGTTTCAGACAGGGTGAAAAACTGTTTTTT,CAWSFRQGEKLFF
.,TRBV9,TRBJ2-1,TRBD1,TGTGCCAGCAGCGCCTGGGACAGGGACCCTGCCCTCTCCTACAATGAGCAGTTCTTC,CASSAWDRDPALSYNEQFF
.,TRBV2,TRBJ2-7,.,TGTGCCAGCAACGGGGAGCTCTACGAGCAGTACTTC,CASNGELYEQYF
few,TRBV28,TRBJ1-5,.,TGTGCCAGCAGTTTACAGGGGATCGGGCAGCCCCAGCATTTT,CASSLQGIGQPQHF
.,TRBV15,TRBJ1-1,.,TGTGCCACCAGCAGAGGACTCACTGAAGCTTTCTTT,CATSRGLTEAFF
.,TRBV5-1,TRBJ2-7,.,TGCGCCAGCAGCACTACAGGGTACGAGCAGTACTTC,CASSTTGYEQYF
.,TRBV28,TRBJ1-5,.,TGTGCCAGCAGTTCCAGGGGTTTAAGCAATCAGCCCCAGCATTTT,CASSSRGLSNQPQHF
.,TRBV5-5,TRBJ1-2,TRBD1,TGTGCCAGTAGCCCCCGGGACAGCTATGGCTACACCTTC,CASSPRDSYGYTF
.,TRBV28,TRBJ1-6,.,TGTGCCAGCAGTCCATTGGGGGCTCCGAGCTCCTATAATTCACCCCTCCACTTT,CASSPLGAPSSYNSPLHF
.,TRBV9,TRBJ2-5,TRBD2,TGTGCCAGCAGCGTAGCGGGGGGGCTAGGGGAGACCCAGTACTTC,CASSVAGGLGETQYF
.,TRBV7-9,TRBJ2-7,TRBD1,TGTGCCAGCAGCACCGGACAGGGGAACTACGAGCAGTACTTC,CASSTGQGNYEQYF
.,TRBV7-8,TRBJ2-3,TRBD1,TGTGCCAGCAGCGCCCGACCTGGGACAGAGAACACAGATACGCAGTATTTT,CASSARPGTENTDTQYF
once,TRBV7-2,TRBJ2-2,.,TGTGCCAGCAGCCGCCAGTGGGACACTAGGAACACCGGGGAGCTGTTTTTT,CASSRQWDTRNTGELFF
.,TRBV7-2,TRBJ2-7,TRBD2,TGTGCCAGCAGCTCTCCAGCGGGAGGGCCGACGGGCCACGAGCAGTACTTC,CASSSPAGGPTGHEQYF
.,TRBV15,TRBJ2-3,TRBD2,TGTGCCACCAGCAGCGGACTAGCGGGGGACACAGATACGCAGTATTTT,CATSSGLAGDTDTQYF
.,TRBV4-3,TRBJ2-6,TRBD1,TGCGCCAGCAGCCAGGCCCCCAGGGGGTTGGGGGCCAACGTCCTGACTTTC,CASSQAPRGLGANVLTF
.,TRBV28,TRBJ1-6,.,TGTGCCAGCATCCAATCTCAGGGTTCACCCCTCCACTTT,CASIQSQGSPLHF
.,TRBV28,TRBJ1-1,.,TGTGCCAGCAGTCCCTCACTGGAGGGCACTGAAGCTTTCTTT,CASSPSLEGTEAFF
.,TRBV27,TRBJ2-3,.,TGTGCCAGCCGAGCTTCAGGGGCGGATACGCAGTATTTT,CASRASGADTQYF
.,TRBV5-1,TRBJ2-2,TRBD2,TGCGCCAGCAGCCAGACTAGCGGGGGGACACCAGGGGAGCTGTTTTTT,CASSQTSGGTPGELFF
few,TRBV6-5,TRBJ1-5,.,TGTGCCAGCAGTTACCCGGGTCAGCCCCAGCATTTT,CASSYPGQPQHF
.,TRBV2,TRBJ1-5,.,TGTGCCAGCAGTGAACGGCGAGGCAGGGAAGGACAGCCCCAGCATTTT,CASSERRGREGQPQHF
.,TRBV18,TRBJ2-7,TRBD1,TGTGCCAGCTCACCAGGTCCAGGGGGACAGTACTTC,CASSPGPGGQYF
.,TRBV4-2,TRBJ2-1,.,TGTGCCAGCAGCCGTGATAGCGCGGGGACCCTCAATGAGCAGTTCTTC,CASSRDSAGTLNEQFF
.,TRBV21-1,TRBJ2-3,.,TGTGCCAGCAGCAAAAGGGAGAGCGGGAGAAGGGTCCACCCCACAGATACGCAGTATTTT,CASSKRESGRRVHPTDTQYF
.,TRBV7-9,TRBJ1-2,TRBD1,TGTGCCAGCAGCTTCGGACAGGGGACGTTCGGGTATGGCTACACCTTC,CASSFGQGTFGYGYTF
.,TRBV12-5,TRBJ2-7,TRBD1,TGTGCTAGACATTCATCCGCCTTGCGACAGGGCGGGTACGAGCAGTACTTC,CARHSSALRQGGYEQYF
.,TRBV4-2,TRBJ2-3,TRBD2,TGTGCCAGCAGCCAAGGGAACGGGGGGGCCACAGATACGCAGTATTTT,CASSQGNGGATDTQYF
.,TRBV27,TRBJ2-5,.,TGTGCCAGCAGTTTAAAGTCCGGCCAAGAGACCCAGTACTTC,CASSLKSGQETQYF
.,TRBV19,TRBJ1-5,TRBD1,TGTGCCAGCCAGCCCGGGACAGGCTTCAATCAGCCCCAGCATTTT,CASQPGTGFNQPQHF
once,TRBV18,TRBJ1-6,TRBD1,TGTGCCAGCTCACCTCAAGGGACAGGAACATATTTTAATTCACCCCTCCACTTT,CASSPQGTGTYFNSPLHF
.,TRBV5-6,TRBJ2-1,.,TGTGCCAGCAGCTTGGGTCGGCCTAGCAATGAGCAGTTCTTC,CASSLGRPSNEQFF